These T cell receptor beta chains were read from a single sample in a study of T cell responses to AZD1222 COVID-19 vaccine. Here immunoSEQ multiplex PCR was the method, and the copy in TCRdb shows in-frame clones only, minus some. The sample consists of about 84,000 clones, just over 85% of them appearing once. The starting material was peripheral blood, obtained 28 days after the second AZD1222 dose. The receptors here all came from an adult who received the AZD1222 COVID-19 vaccine. The CDR3 runs from the conserved cysteine through the conserved F or W. The D gene is left open where the match is weak. Only part of the rows carry a size: once, few, many, or a class if the clone is expanded.

d_call j_call v_call clone_size cdr3_nt cdr3_aa
NA TRBJ1-5 TRBV6-1 once TGTGCCAGCAGTGAGACAGGTCGACGCGATCAGCCCCAGCATTTT CASSETGRRDQPQHF
TRBD2 TRBJ2-3 TRBV9 NA TGTGCCAGCAGCCCCCGACTAGCGGGGAGCACAGATACGCAGTATTTT CASSPRLAGSTDTQYF
TRBD2 TRBJ2-3 TRBV27 NA TGTGCCAGCAGTTCCCCCAGCGGGGCAAGCACAGATACGCAGTATTTT CASSSPSGASTDTQYF
TRBD1 TRBJ2-1 TRBV7-3 NA TGTGCCAGCAGCTTATGGGCAGGGGGATGGAATGAGCAGTTCTTC CASSLWAGGWNEQFF
NA TRBJ1-5 TRBV21-1 NA TGTGCCAGCCCGCATAGGGTAACGAATCAGCCCCAGCATTTT CASPHRVTNQPQHF
NA TRBJ2-3 TRBV19 NA TGTGCCAGTAGTATCGGCCAGAGGAGCTATTTT CASSIGQRSYF
TRBD1 TRBJ1-6 TRBV18 NA TGTGCCAGCTCATCGACAGGGGGCCATAATTCACCCCTCCACTTT CASSSTGGHNSPLHF
TRBD1 TRBJ1-4 TRBV6-2/TRBV6-3 NA TGTGCCAGCAGTTACTCGACAGGGGGTACCGAAAAACTGTTTTTT CASSYSTGGTEKLFF
NA TRBJ2-3 TRBV5-1 once TGCGCCAGCAGCTTGTATACGGGGGCCACAGATACGCAGTATTTT CASSLYTGATDTQYF
NA TRBJ1-1 TRBV19 NA TGTGCCAGTAATTACCGTACAGGGTTGAACACTGAAGCTTTCTTT CASNYRTGLNTEAFF
NA TRBJ1-2 TRBV9 NA TGTGCCAGCAGCGTAGGATCGGGCTATGGCTACACCTTC CASSVGSGYGYTF
TRBD1 TRBJ1-4 TRBV5-4 NA TGTGCCAGCAGCCCCGGGACAGGGTCCCGCCACGGAAAACTGTTTTTT CASSPGTGSRHGKLFF
NA TRBJ1-2 TRBV19 NA TGTGCCAGTAGAGAGGGAATCTATGGCTACACCTTC CASREGIYGYTF
NA TRBJ1-5 TRBV6-6 NA TGTGCCAGCACCCCCGTTCCGGGGGGGGGTCAGCCCCAGCATTTT CASTPVPGGGQPQHF
NA TRBJ1-1 TRBV10-3 NA TGTGCCATCAGTGAGCAGGCTATGAACACTGAAGCTTTCTTT CAISEQAMNTEAFF
NA TRBJ1-1 TRBV18 NA TGTGCCAGCTCACAGGACACGAACACTGAAGCTTTCTTT CASSQDTNTEAFF
TRBD1 TRBJ1-3 TRBV6-5 few TGTGCCAGCAGTTACGGAGGACAGGGGCCTGGAAACACCATATATTTT CASSYGGQGPGNTIYF
NA TRBJ1-1 TRBV6-5 NA TGTGCCAGCAGTTACTCGGGAGAGGGGGTGGGCACTGAAGCTTTCTTT CASSYSGEGVGTEAFF
TRBD1 TRBJ2-3 TRBV5-1 NA TGCGCCAGCAGCAGGACAGGGGAGGGGACAGATACGCAGTATTTT CASSRTGEGTDTQYF
TRBD1 TRBJ2-7 TRBV18 NA TGTGCCAGCTCACCGGGGGCGGTTCCAGGGGGCGCTTTCTACGAGCAGTACTTC CASSPGAVPGGAFYEQYF
NA TRBJ1-1 TRBV2 few TGTGCCAGCAGCCTAATCGGCGGACGGAACACTGAAGCTTTCTTT CASSLIGGRNTEAFF
NA TRBJ2-7 TRBV11-2 NA TGTGCCAGCAGACCCCTCCAGGGTTCCTACGAGCAGTACTTC CASRPLQGSYEQYF
TRBD1 TRBJ2-3 TRBV6-5 NA TGTGCCAGCAGCAGAGACAGGGCGGTGGGGACGCAGTATTTT CASSRDRAVGTQYF
NA TRBJ1-1 TRBV29-1 NA TGCAGCGTTGAAGGAAAAGGAGGGGGGAACACTGAAGCTTTCTTT CSVEGKGGGNTEAFF
TRBD1 TRBJ2-5 TRBV7-2 NA TGTGCCAGCAGCTCCCTGACAGGGTTTTTCCAAGAGACCCAGTACTTC CASSSLTGFFQETQYF
NA TRBJ2-7 TRBV15 NA TGTGCCACCAGCAGAGACGGGGGCCCAACAACGGGAGAGCAGTACTTC CATSRDGGPTTGEQYF
NA TRBJ2-3 TRBV15 NA TGTGCCACCAGCAGAGACCCTGGGGAAGCAGATACGCAGTATTTT CATSRDPGEADTQYF
TRBD2 TRBJ2-4 TRBV6-5 NA TGTGCCAGCAGTTCAGGACTAGCGGGAGGCATTCAGTACTTC CASSSGLAGGIQYF
TRBD2 TRBJ2-1 TRBV4-2 NA TGTGCCAGCAGCCAAAGAAGGCCTAGCGGGAGGGACAATGAGCAGTTCTTC CASSQRRPSGRDNEQFF
NA TRBJ1-6 TRBV7-9 NA TGTGCCAGCAGCTTAATTAATTCACCCCTCCACTTT CASSLINSPLHF
NA TRBJ2-7 TRBV19 NA TGTGCCAGTAGTGAAACGTGGATGACCGAGCAGTACTTC CASSETWMTEQYF
NA TRBJ1-1 TRBV5-1 few TGCGCCAGCAGCCGAGGGGCTCCGGTGGTGAACACTGAAGCTTTCTTT CASSRGAPVVNTEAFF
TRBD1 TRBJ2-1 TRBV7-2 once TGTGCCAGCAGCTTCGACAGGGCCAATGAGCAGTTCTTC CASSFDRANEQFF
TRBD1 TRBJ2-3 TRBV19 few TGTGCCAGTACCAGGGGGCCACTCGGGGATACGCAGTATTTT CASTRGPLGDTQYF
NA TRBJ1-3 TRBV5-1 NA TGCGCCAGCAGCTTGGGGGATTCTGGAAACACCATATATTTT CASSLGDSGNTIYF
TRBD1 TRBJ1-4 TRBV7-9 NA TGTGCCAGCAGTTGGACAGGGGTCCCCAATGAAAAACTGTTTTTT CASSWTGVPNEKLFF
TRBD2 TRBJ2-7 TRBV28 NA TGTGCCAGCAAGGAGGGAGGGGACTACGAGCAGTACTTC CASKEGGDYEQYF
NA TRBJ1-2 TRBV7-9 NA TGTGCCAGCAGCTACTTCGGGACGGCTAACTATGGCTACACCTTC CASSYFGTANYGYTF
NA TRBJ2-5 TRBV11-3 NA TGTGCCAGCAGCTTCCGGACAACTGTATCGGAGACCCAGTACTTC CASSFRTTVSETQYF
NA TRBJ1-2 TRBV7-9 NA TGTGCCAGCAGCTTCTCCCCCTCAGGGGGCTACACCTTC CASSFSPSGGYTF
NA TRBJ2-3 TRBV27 NA TGTGCCAGCAGTTTAGTACGGGACACAGATACGCAGTATTTT CASSLVRDTDTQYF
TRBD1 TRBJ1-2 TRBV5-1 NA TGCGCCAGCAGCGGCACAGGGGGTCAGGGCGGCTACACCTTC CASSGTGGQGGYTF
NA TRBJ1-2 TRBV29-1 once TGCAGCGCTGGGAAGGATGGCTACACCTTC CSAGKDGYTF
TRBD2 TRBJ2-5 TRBV7-2 NA TGTGCCAGCAGCCTGACTAGCGGGGGCCGGACCGGGACCCAGTACTTC CASSLTSGGRTGTQYF
TRBD1 TRBJ2-7 TRBV25-1 NA TGTGCCAGCAGTGATCCGACCGGGACAGGCTTCTACGAGCAGTACTTC CASSDPTGTGFYEQYF
TRBD1 TRBJ2-7 TRBV6-2/TRBV6-3 NA TGTGCCAGCAGTGATCGACAGGGCTCCTACGAGCAGTACTTC CASSDRQGSYEQYF
TRBD1 TRBJ2-7 TRBV5-1 once TGCGCCAGCGGGACAGGCCCCTACGAGCAGTACTTC CASGTGPYEQYF
NA TRBJ2-7 TRBV6-5 NA TGTGCCAGCAGCCTACAGGGAGGCTCCTACGAGCAGTACTTC CASSLQGGSYEQYF
NA TRBJ2-7 TRBV7-8 NA TGTGCCAGCACCGAGGGCAGGGGACTCTCTTACGAGCAGTACTTC CASTEGRGLSYEQYF